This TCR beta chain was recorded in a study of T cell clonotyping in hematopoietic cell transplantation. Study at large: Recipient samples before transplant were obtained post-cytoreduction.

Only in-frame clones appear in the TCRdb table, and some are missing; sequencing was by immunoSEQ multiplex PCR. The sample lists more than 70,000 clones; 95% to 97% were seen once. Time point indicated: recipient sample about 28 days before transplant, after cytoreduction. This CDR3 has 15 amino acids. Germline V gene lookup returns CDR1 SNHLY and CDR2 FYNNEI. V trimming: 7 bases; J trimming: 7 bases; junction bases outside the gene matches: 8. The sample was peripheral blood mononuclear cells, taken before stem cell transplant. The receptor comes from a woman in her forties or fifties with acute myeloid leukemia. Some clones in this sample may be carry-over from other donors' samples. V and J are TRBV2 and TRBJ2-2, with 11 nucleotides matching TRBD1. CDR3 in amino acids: CASTRDRGGNGELFF. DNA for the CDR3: TGTGCCAGCACCCGGGACAGGGGGGGGAACGGGGAGCTGTTTTTT.